These T cell receptor beta chains were read from a single sample in a study of CD8+ T cells in alopecia areata. Produced via immunoSEQ multiplex PCR; TCRdb's table is partial and in-frame only. This sample carries about 110,000 clones, about 50% of them seen once, and the ten largest clones take 20% to 30%. Sequenced sample: NKG2D-low CD8+ T cells sorted from blood. The receptors come from a human donor with alopecia areata. The CDR3 runs from the conserved cysteine through the conserved F or W.

v_call: TRBV5-6; j_call: TRBJ2-1; cdr3_aa: CASSSANEQFF
v_call: TRBV27; j_call: TRBJ2-1; cdr3_aa: CASTSNEQFF
v_call: TRBV29-1; j_call: TRBJ1-3; cdr3_aa: CSVPTGNGNTIYF
v_call: TRBV7-9; j_call: TRBJ1-2; cdr3_aa: CASSPPEYLNYGYTF
v_call: TRBV5-6; j_call: TRBJ2-1; cdr3_aa: CASSLGQGPGNEQFF
v_call: TRBV7-9; j_call: TRBJ2-1; cdr3_aa: CASSLGGQGKFF
v_call: TRBV6-5; j_call: TRBJ1-1; cdr3_aa: CASSPMGQANTEAFF
v_call: TRBV27; j_call: TRBJ1-1; cdr3_aa: CASSYLTGNTEAFF
v_call: TRBV29-1; j_call: TRBJ2-7; cdr3_aa: CSVTPDLRSGEQYF
v_call: TRBV6-5; j_call: TRBJ1-3; cdr3_aa: CASSLTASGNTIYF
v_call: TRBV7-8; j_call: TRBJ2-7; cdr3_aa: CASSYRDTAYEQYF
v_call: TRBV7-9; j_call: TRBJ2-7; cdr3_aa: CASSLFGDIHEQYF
v_call: TRBV6-5; j_call: TRBJ2-7; cdr3_aa: CASSRDSTYEQYF
v_call: TRBV6-4; j_call: TRBJ2-1; cdr3_aa: CATIGPREQFF
v_call: TRBV7-6; j_call: TRBJ2-2; cdr3_aa: CASSPGWETGELFF
v_call: TRBV7-9; j_call: TRBJ2-5; cdr3_aa: CASSRLTGYQETQYF
v_call: TRBV2; j_call: TRBJ1-2; cdr3_aa: CASVTGGGYTF
v_call: TRBV5-5; j_call: TRBJ2-1; cdr3_aa: CASSITPGLPSYNEQFF
v_call: TRBV9; j_call: TRBJ2-1; cdr3_aa: CASSVEDLSYNEQFF
v_call: TRBV7-9; j_call: TRBJ2-1; cdr3_aa: CASSARKDNEQFF
v_call: TRBV4-1; j_call: TRBJ2-3; cdr3_aa: CASSVLGNSDTQYF
v_call: TRBV11-2; j_call: TRBJ2-7; cdr3_aa: CASSPGTIEQYF
v_call: TRBV19; j_call: TRBJ2-7; cdr3_aa: CASSPLAGSYEQYF
v_call: TRBV19; j_call: TRBJ2-1; cdr3_aa: CASDKTSGPGDNEQFF
v_call: TRBV7-3; j_call: TRBJ2-1; cdr3_aa: CASSLLGLNSRDNEQFF
v_call: TRBV19; j_call: TRBJ2-1; cdr3_aa: CASSNEPAGGRYNEQFF
v_call: TRBV5-1; j_call: TRBJ1-2; cdr3_aa: CASSFDRVRANYGYTF
v_call: TRBV28; j_call: TRBJ2-7; cdr3_aa: CASSPRTRYEQYF
v_call: TRBV27; j_call: TRBJ2-7; cdr3_aa: CASSLSGTGSYEQYF
v_call: TRBV6-6; j_call: TRBJ2-7; cdr3_aa: CASTYSYEQYF
v_call: TRBV27; j_call: TRBJ2-7; cdr3_aa: CASSPLPNSEQYF
v_call: TRBV19; j_call: TRBJ1-1; cdr3_aa: CASSIPDRANTEAFF
v_call: TRBV6-1; j_call: TRBJ2-7; cdr3_aa: CASSAGYYEQYF
v_call: TRBV2; j_call: TRBJ2-2; cdr3_aa: CASSELEQGWTGELFF
v_call: TRBV6-6; j_call: TRBJ2-7; cdr3_aa: CASSYGGGPSYEQYF
v_call: TRBV18; j_call: TRBJ2-7; cdr3_aa: CASSPSSGTYEQYF
v_call: TRBV13; j_call: TRBJ2-7; cdr3_aa: CASSLAGASGEQYF
v_call: TRBV11-2; j_call: TRBJ2-7; cdr3_aa: CASSLVSGYEQYF
v_call: TRBV6-6; j_call: TRBJ1-2; cdr3_aa: CASSYLTNYGYTF
v_call: TRBV4-1; j_call: TRBJ2-7; cdr3_aa: CASSQGYRTSYEQYF
v_call: TRBV2; j_call: TRBJ2-5; cdr3_aa: CASVGGYRETQYF
v_call: TRBV5-4; j_call: TRBJ2-2; cdr3_aa: CASSLVGNTGELFF